These 11 T cell receptor beta chains were all obtained from the same sample, sequenced in a study of blood T cells in healthy people across ages. It was with a sample-barcoded 5' primer and a J-beta primer mix that a second PCR of roughly 7 to 12 cycles was run. TCRdb reprocessed the 5' RACE reads via MiXCR and lists one record per CDR3 protein. Among about 590,000 distinct CDR3 sequences listed, about 30% were seen once. The sample taken for sequencing was blood. The origin of the receptors is a woman aged 80 or over in good health.

This clonotype was detected many times. The rearrangement joins TRBV20-1 to TRBJ2-4; D perhaps matches TRBD1 (5 bases). With 4 bases removed from V and 1 base from J, the gap between germline ends came to 11 bases. This CDR3 contains 14 residues. CDR1 and CDR2 from the germline V gene are DFQATT and SNEGSKA (reference sequence). The CDR3 loop is CSAMQGGAKNIQYF. Written as DNA, the CDR3 is TGCAGTGCTATGCAGGGTGGGGCCAAAAACATTCAGTACTTC.

This clonotype was seen more than once but under ten times. CDR3 sequence: CSAPKGGLGDTQYF. The CDR3, as DNA: TGCAGTGCTCCCAAGGGCGGACTGGGAGATACGCAGTATTTT. The chain carries TRBV20-1 and TRBJ2-3, with a possible D match to TRBD2 (5 bases). Germline V CDR1 and CDR2: DFQATT, SNEGSKA (reference sequence). This CDR3 spans 14 amino acids. V lost 5 bases to trimming and J lost 5 bases, with 17 bases between them.

In its sample, this clonotype was seen many times. CDR3 loop: CASSLWASGANEQFF. As DNA, the CDR3 is TGTGCCAGCAGCTTATGGGCTAGCGGGGCCAATGAGCAGTTCTTC. V and J are TRBV7-6 and TRBJ2-1, with 9 nucleotides matching TRBD2. Trimming cost V 2 bases and J 6 bases; bases outside gene matches: 5. The CDR3 covers 15 residues. In germline, CDR1 is SGHVS, CDR2 FNYEAQ.

This chain uses TRBV12-3 or TRBV12-4 with TRBJ1-5; 10 bases match TRBD1. The CDR3 has 15 amino acids. Trimming took 6 bases from V and 9 from J; bases not matched to a gene: 11. In nucleotides, the CDR3 is TGTGCCAGCAGCAAGGGACAGGGGCCCGGGACGCCCCAGCATTTT. Residues: CASSKGQGPGTPQHF.

With respect to this clonotype: A much larger clone lies a single base off, so this may be a read error. The V and J genes are TRBV2 and TRBJ2-3; possible D gene TRBD1, 6 bases. Germline V CDR1 and CDR2: SNHLY, FYNNEI. The CDR3 length is 13 residues. Deletions cut 6 bases from V and 2 bases from J, with 9 bases between. CDR3 bases: TGTGCCAGCAGGGACAGTAACACAGATACGCAGTATTTT. It is translated as CASRDSNTDTQYF.

About this clonotype: This may arise from a read error, as a much more abundant clone is one base away. The chain has TRBV3-1 and TRBJ2-5; D is perhaps TRBD2 (6 bases). V was shortened by 6 bases and J by 7 bases, with 15 bases between the two germline ends. The CDR3 has 13 residues. Germline assignment: CDR1 LGHDT and CDR2 YNNKEL (reference sequence). CDR3 coding DNA: TGTGCCAGCAGGCTCGGGGGTTCAGGGACCCAGTACTTC. It codes for CASRLGGSGTQYF.

Points on this clonotype: One end of the junction fails to match germline, which may point to a read error. This chain links TRBV28 with TRBJ1-6; D remains unclear. The CDR3 is made up of 14 amino acids. CDR1 is MDHEN and CDR2 is SYDVKM in the germline V gene. This CDR3 is CASSPPRPNSPPHF. The CDR3 DNA follows: TGTGCCAGCAGTCCCCCCCGGCCTAATTCACCCCCCCACTTT.

The chain carries TRBV20-1 and TRBJ2-7, with 7 bases aligning to TRBD1. Per the germline V gene, CDR1 is DFQATT and CDR2 is SNEGSKA (reference sequence). There are 14 residues in the CDR3. Trimming at V came to 2 bases and at J to 7 bases, leaving 11 bases not matched to a gene. The CDR3 spells CSARSTGNYNEQYF. The CDR3 DNA reads TGCAGTGCTAGATCGACAGGGAATTACAATGAGCAGTACTTC.

On this clonotype: This may arise from a read error, as a much more abundant clone is one base away. The chain has TRBV5-4 and TRBJ2-5; TRBD2 agrees at 12 bases. CDR3 size: 16 residues. Per germline, CDR1 SGHNT and CDR2 YYREEE (reference sequence). CDR3 coding DNA: TGTACCAGCAGATCTAGCGGGGGGGCACTGAGGGAGACCCAGTACTTC. Translation: CTSRSSGGALRETQYF.

The rearrangement links TRBV20-1 to TRBJ2-1; 9 nucleotides match TRBD2. The CDR3 runs to 14 residues. The V segment lost 5 bases and the J segment 6 bases; nucleotides outside the gene matches: 8. Germline loops: CDR1 DFQATT, CDR2 SNEGSKA (reference sequence). Here the CDR3 reads CSAGGGGALNEQFF. DNA for the CDR3: TGCAGTGCTGGCGGCGGGGGGGCCCTCAATGAGCAGTTCTTC.

The chain uses TRBV30 and TRBJ2-2; D uncertain. Trimming removed 4 bases at V and 2 bases at J, with 11 bases between. Germline values: CDR1 GTSNPN, CDR2 SVGIG (reference sequence). The CDR3 sequence is 14 residues long. CDR3 in DNA: TGTGCCTGGAAAGGTGGCAGCAACACCGGGGAGCTGTTTTTT. Translating gives CAWKGGSNTGELFF.